One sample yielded the 21 T cell receptor beta chains listed below, sequenced in a study of blood T cell repertoires in COVID-19 (dated by TCRdb to 2019 to 2021). Libraries came from the immunoSEQ multiplex PCR assay. TCRdb limited this immuneACCESS table to in-frame rearrangements with V and J called. A share of clones is missing; checked studies link under half to unresolved V genes, and the rest is unexplained. In this sample the table shows about 200,000 clones, around nine tenths of which occur a single time. 0.72% of the sample comes from the top ten. Sequenced input: peripheral blood. These receptors all come from a man aged 40-49 years with acute or convalescent COVID-19.

V and J are TRBV6-2 or TRBV6-3 and TRBJ2-7; possibly TRBD2 for D (6 bases). With 2 bases removed from V and 1 base from J, the gap between germline ends came to 9 bases. CDR3 size: 14 residues. The germline CDR1 and CDR2 sequences are MNHEY and SVGEGT. The CDR3 DNA reads TGTGCCAGCAGTTACCCGGGGGTGTCCTACGAGCAGTACTTC. This codes for CASSYPGVSYEQYF.

This chain connects TRBV27 to TRBJ2-7; 8 bases map to TRBD2. The CDR3 runs to 14 residues. V lost 2 bases and J lost 2; bases outside the gene matches: 2. Germline CDR1 MNHEY, CDR2 SMNVEV (reference sequence). DNA of the CDR3: TGTGCCAGCAGTTTAGCGGGAGGCACCTACGAGCAGTACTTC. Amino acid sequence: CASSLAGGTYEQYF.

The gene calls are TRBV2 and TRBJ2-7; D is ambiguous. V was clipped by 2 bases and J by 0 bases, with 5 bases between them. The CDR3 sequence is 13 residues long. CDR1 and CDR2 (germline): SNHLY, FYNNEI. The CDR3 is CASSENYSYEQYF. As DNA, the CDR3 is TGTGCCAGCAGTGAAAACTACTCCTACGAGCAGTACTTC.

The V and J genes are TRBV6-5 and TRBJ1-5; D unclear. CDR1 is MNHEY, CDR2 SVGAGI, per germline. The CDR3 is 14 residues long. V was pared by 8 bases and J by 2 bases, with 13 bases between. The CDR3 spells CASCGGLGNQPQHF. The CDR3 nucleotides are TGTGCCAGCTGCGGAGGGCTGGGCAATCAGCCCCAGCATTTT.

This clone is a singleton in its sample. The chain couples TRBV6-6 to TRBJ1-6, with a possible D match to TRBD1 (5 bases). Germline V gene data show CDR1 as MNHNY and CDR2 as SVGAGI (reference sequence). The CDR3 is 16 residues long. V was shortened by 2 bases and J by 4 bases, with 12 bases between the two germline ends. The CDR3 region has the DNA TGTGCCAGCAGTTACGATGGGGGACTTTATAATTCACCCCTCCACTTT. Translating gives CASSYDGGLYNSPLHF.

The chain recombines TRBV6-5 with TRBJ2-7; 8 nucleotides align to TRBD2. The CDR3 length is 14 residues. Germline V gene sequence: CDR1 MNHEY, CDR2 SVGAGI. V gave up 7 bases and J gave up 2 bases; unmatched junction bases: 7. DNA of the CDR3: TGTGCCAGCACCGCCACTAGCGGTACCTACGAGCAGTACTTC. It codes for CASTATSGTYEQYF.

V is TRBV19 and J is TRBJ2-3; the D gene is possibly TRBD2 (5 bases). V was pared by 3 bases and J by 6 bases, with 10 bases between. Germline V gene lookup returns CDR1 LNHDA and CDR2 SQIVND (reference sequence). This CDR3 spans 13 amino acids. CDR3 loop: CASSIRGWDTQYF. The CDR3 nucleotides are TGTGCCAGTAGTATCCGGGGTTGGGATACGCAGTATTTT.

The chain uses TRBV24-1 and TRBJ2-5, with 7 positions matching TRBD1. Germline CDR1 is KGHDR and CDR2 is SFDVKD. J was trimmed by 4 bases and V by 1 base; bases with no gene match: 8. This CDR3 contains 16 residues. The CDR3: CATSDFPETGRETQYF. CDR3 nucleotides: TGTGCCACCAGTGATTTCCCCGAGACAGGGAGAGAGACCCAGTACTTC.

The chain combines TRBV4-2 with TRBJ2-3, with TRBD2 identical over 11 bases. Trimming took 1 base from V and 1 from J; bases not matched to a gene: 7. CDR1 and CDR2 (germline): LGHNA, YNFKEQ. The CDR3 is 18 amino acids. The CDR3 bases are TGTGCCAGCAGCCAAGTAGCGGGGGGGATTGCAGGCACAGATACGCAGTATTTT. It translates to CASSQVAGGIAGTDTQYF.

This chain links TRBV4-2 with TRBJ2-1; TRBD2 agrees at 7 bases. V shed 1 base, J shed 1 base, and the junction held 10 bases outside the gene matches. CDR1 is LGHNA and CDR2 is YNFKEQ in the germline V gene. The CDR3 contains 18 residues. The CDR3 nucleotides read TGTGCCAGCAGCCAAGTTCTAGCGGATTCCCCATCCTACAATGAGCAGTTCTTC. Translating it yields CASSQVLADSPSYNEQFF.

The V call is TRBV4-3, the J call TRBJ2-1; D is possibly TRBD1 (6 bases). The germline V gene encodes CDR1 LGHNA and CDR2 YSLEER. CDR3 length: 15 residues. Deletions cut 0 bases from V and 4 bases from J, with 10 bases between. CDR3 DNA sequence: TGCGCCAGCAGCCAAGATGGGGGCCTTTACAATGAGCAGTTCTTC. Translated, it gives CASSQDGGLYNEQFF.

CDR3 amino acids: CASSVWTGQTPEQYF. Here the CDR3 DNA reads TGTGCCAGCAGCGTGTGGACAGGCCAGACACCCGAGCAGTACTTC. V usage is TRBV7-2 and J usage is TRBJ2-7; TRBD1 aligns across 7 bases. The germline V gene has CDR1 SGHTA and CDR2 FQGNSA. V lost 5 bases and J lost 6; bases outside the gene matches: 13. The CDR3 is 15 residues long.

This clone was seen once. The V and J genes are TRBV6-5 and TRBJ1-3; TRBD1 might be the D (6 bases). V shed 7 bases and J shed 1 base, with 14 bases lying between them. This CDR3 has 15 residues. Germline loops: CDR1 MNHEY, CDR2 SVGAGI. The CDR3 protein is CASTLTGPSGNTIYF. The CDR3 nucleotides are TGTGCCAGCACCCTGACAGGCCCTTCTGGAAACACCATATATTTT.

V gene TRBV7-8 combines with J gene TRBJ1-2, with 10 bases aligning to TRBD1. There are 15 residues in the CDR3. The junction had 7 bases not matched to a gene; V was cut back by 2 bases and J by 7 bases. Germline loops: CDR1 SGHVS, CDR2 FQNEAQ. CDR3 bases: TGTGCCAGCAGCTTATTGACAGGGGGCGGAGGTGGCTACACCTTC. Protein: CASSLLTGGGGGYTF.

The V gene is TRBV4-3, the J gene TRBJ2-3; D is unresolved. V shed 1 base and J shed 8 bases, with 13 bases lying between them. The germline V gene encodes CDR1 LGHNA and CDR2 YSLEER. There are 14 residues in the CDR3. CDR3 nucleotide sequence: TGCGCCAGCAGCCAAGCACGGAGATCTGGTACGCAGTATTTT. This encodes CASSQARRSGTQYF.

J is TRBJ1-1 and V is TRBV4-1, with unresolved D. V lost 1 base and J lost 3, with 6 bases in between. This CDR3 contains 13 residues. Germline CDR1 MGHRA, CDR2 YSYEKL. The CDR3 DNA is TGCGCCAGCAGCCAAGGGAGGTACACTGAAGCTTTCTTT. It encodes CASSQGRYTEAFF.

The chain has TRBV19 and TRBJ2-7, with D maybe TRBD1 (6 bases). The CDR3 contains 14 residues. Germline V gene data show CDR1 as LNHDA and CDR2 as SQIVND (reference sequence). V was shortened by 0 bases and J by 6 bases, with 12 bases between the two germline ends. CDR3 DNA sequence: TGTGCCAGTAGTATAGATCTGGGGGCGAGCGAGCAGTACTTC. As protein: CASSIDLGASEQYF.

The chain recombines TRBV9 with TRBJ1-2; 7 bases line up with TRBD1. V trimming: 0 bases; J trimming: 4 bases; junction bases outside the gene matches: 12. The CDR3 covers 17 residues. CDR1 and CDR2 (germline): SGDLS, YYNGEE. CDR3 residues: CASSVEEGAGGSYGYTF. The CDR3 DNA sequence: TGTGCCAGCAGCGTAGAGGAGGGGGCAGGGGGAAGCTATGGCTACACCTTC.

This chain connects TRBV7-8 to TRBJ1-1, with 8 nucleotides matching TRBD1. The CDR3 extends over 15 amino acids. Trimming removed 2 bases from V and 1 base from J; junction bases left unmatched: 3. Germline assignment: CDR1 SGHVS and CDR2 FQNEAQ. For the CDR3, the DNA is TGTGCCAGCAGCTTAAGAGGGACAGGGAACACTGAAGCTTTCTTT. This encodes CASSLRGTGNTEAFF.

The chain couples TRBV18 to TRBJ2-2; unclear D gene. Trimming pared 3 bases from V and 1 base from J, leaving 12 bases between. The CDR3 contains 16 residues. Germline V CDR1 and CDR2: KGHSH, LQKENI. The CDR3: CASSPDKAGNTGELFF. The CDR3 DNA reads TGTGCCAGCTCACCTGATAAGGCAGGGAACACCGGGGAGCTGTTTTTT.

The chain uses TRBV4-2 and TRBJ1-2, with a possible D match to TRBD1 (5 bases). The CDR3 is 16 residues long. V dropped 0 bases and J dropped 4 bases, with 15 bases sitting between them. Germline CDR1 LGHNA, CDR2 YNFKEQ. The DNA of the CDR3 is TGTGCCAGCAGCCAAGATAGGGGCAGGGCATCCTATGGCTACACCTTC. Its translation: CASSQDRGRASYGYTF.